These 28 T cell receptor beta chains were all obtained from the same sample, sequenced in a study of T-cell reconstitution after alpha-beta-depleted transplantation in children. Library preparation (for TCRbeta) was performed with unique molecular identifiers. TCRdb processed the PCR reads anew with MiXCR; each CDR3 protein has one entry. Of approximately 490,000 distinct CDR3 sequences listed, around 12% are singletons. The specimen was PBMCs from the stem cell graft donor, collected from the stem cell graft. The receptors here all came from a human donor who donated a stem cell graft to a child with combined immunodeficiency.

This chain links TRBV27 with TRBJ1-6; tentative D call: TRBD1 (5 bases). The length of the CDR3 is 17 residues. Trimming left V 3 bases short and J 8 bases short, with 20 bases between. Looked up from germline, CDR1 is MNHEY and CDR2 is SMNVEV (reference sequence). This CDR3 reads CASSFYGFGREHSPLHF. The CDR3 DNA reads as TGTGCCAGCAGTTTTTACGGGTTCGGCAGGGAACATTCACCCCTCCACTTT.

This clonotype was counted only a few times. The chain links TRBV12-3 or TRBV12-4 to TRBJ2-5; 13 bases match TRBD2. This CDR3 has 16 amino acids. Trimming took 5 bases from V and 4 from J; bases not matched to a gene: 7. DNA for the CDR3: TGTGCCAGCAGTCCACAACTAGCGGGAGGGGGAGAGACCCAGTACTTC. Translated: CASSPQLAGGGETQYF.

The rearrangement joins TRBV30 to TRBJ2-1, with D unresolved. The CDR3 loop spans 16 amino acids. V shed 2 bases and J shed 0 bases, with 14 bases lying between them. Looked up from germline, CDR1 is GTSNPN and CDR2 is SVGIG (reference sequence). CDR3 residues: CAWSLGGMSSYNEQFF. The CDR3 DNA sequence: TGTGCCTGGAGTCTGGGCGGAATGAGCTCCTACAATGAGCAGTTCTTC.

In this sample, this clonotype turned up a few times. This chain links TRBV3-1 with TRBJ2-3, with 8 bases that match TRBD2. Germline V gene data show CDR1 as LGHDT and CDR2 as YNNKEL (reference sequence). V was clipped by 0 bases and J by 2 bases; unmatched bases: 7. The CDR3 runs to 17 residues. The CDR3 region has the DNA TGTGCCAGCAGCCAAGATCGTCTAGCGGGCCTCACAGATACGCAGTATTTT. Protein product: CASSQDRLAGLTDTQYF.

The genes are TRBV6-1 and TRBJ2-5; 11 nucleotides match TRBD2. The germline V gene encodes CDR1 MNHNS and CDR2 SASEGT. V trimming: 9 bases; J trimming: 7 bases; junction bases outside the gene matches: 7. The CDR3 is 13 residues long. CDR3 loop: CARGTSGEGTQYF. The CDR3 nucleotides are TGTGCCAGGGGGACTAGCGGAGAGGGGACCCAGTACTTC.

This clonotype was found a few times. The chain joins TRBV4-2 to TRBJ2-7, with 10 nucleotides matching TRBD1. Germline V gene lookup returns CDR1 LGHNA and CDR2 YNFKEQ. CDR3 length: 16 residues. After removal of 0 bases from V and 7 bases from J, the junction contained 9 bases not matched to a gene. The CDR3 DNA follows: TGTGCCAGCAGCCAAGAACCGACAGGGGGCTGGGGTGAGCAGTACTTC. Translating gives CASSQEPTGGWGEQYF.

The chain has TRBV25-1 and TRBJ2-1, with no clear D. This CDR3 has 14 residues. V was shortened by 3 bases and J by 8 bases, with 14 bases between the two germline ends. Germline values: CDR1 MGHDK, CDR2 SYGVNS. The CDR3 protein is CASSDLSLPYEQFF. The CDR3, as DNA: TGTGCCAGCAGTGACCTGTCCCTCCCGTATGAGCAGTTCTTC.

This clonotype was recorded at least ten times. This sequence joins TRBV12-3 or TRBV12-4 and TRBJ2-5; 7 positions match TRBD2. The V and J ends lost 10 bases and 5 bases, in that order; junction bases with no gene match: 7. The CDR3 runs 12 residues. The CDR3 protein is CATTSGGETQYF. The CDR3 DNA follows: TGTGCCACCACTTCGGGGGGTGAGACCCAGTACTTC.

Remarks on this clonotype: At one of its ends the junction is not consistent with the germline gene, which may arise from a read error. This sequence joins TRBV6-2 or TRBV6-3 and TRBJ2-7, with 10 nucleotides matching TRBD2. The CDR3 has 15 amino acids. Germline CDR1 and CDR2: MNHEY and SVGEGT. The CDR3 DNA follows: TGTGCCAGCAGTTACTTAGCGGGAGGCTCCAACGAGCAGTACTTC. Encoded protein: CASSYLAGGSNEQYF.

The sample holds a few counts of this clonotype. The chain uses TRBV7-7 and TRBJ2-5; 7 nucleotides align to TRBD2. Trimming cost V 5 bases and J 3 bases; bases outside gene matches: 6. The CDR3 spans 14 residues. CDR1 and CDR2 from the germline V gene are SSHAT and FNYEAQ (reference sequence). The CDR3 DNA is TGTGCCAGCAGCAGGACTAGGATAGAAGAGACCCAGTACTTC. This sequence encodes CASSRTRIEETQYF.

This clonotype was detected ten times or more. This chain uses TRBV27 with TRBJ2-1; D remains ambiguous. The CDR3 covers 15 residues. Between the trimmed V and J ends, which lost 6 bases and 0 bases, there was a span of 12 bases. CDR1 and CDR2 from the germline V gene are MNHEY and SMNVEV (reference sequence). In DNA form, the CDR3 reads TGTGCCAGCAGCTTCGACCCGAGCTCCTACAATGAGCAGTTCTTC. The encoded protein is CASSFDPSSYNEQFF.

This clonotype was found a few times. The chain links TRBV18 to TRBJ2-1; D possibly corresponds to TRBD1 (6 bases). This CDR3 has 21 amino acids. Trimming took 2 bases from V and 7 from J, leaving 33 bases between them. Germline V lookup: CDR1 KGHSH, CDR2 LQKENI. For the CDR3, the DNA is TGTGCCAGCTCACCAACGTCGGGGCTTAGATTATCCGGGACACTAAGAAATGAGCAGTTCTTC. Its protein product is CASSPTSGLRLSGTLRNEQFF. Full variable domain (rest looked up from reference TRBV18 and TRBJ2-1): NAGVMQNPRHLVRRRGQEARLRCSPMKGHSHVYWYRQLPEEGLKFMVYLQKENIIDESGMPKERFSAEFPKEGPSILRIQQVVRGDSAAYFCASSPTSGLRLSGTLRNEQFFGPGTRLTVL.

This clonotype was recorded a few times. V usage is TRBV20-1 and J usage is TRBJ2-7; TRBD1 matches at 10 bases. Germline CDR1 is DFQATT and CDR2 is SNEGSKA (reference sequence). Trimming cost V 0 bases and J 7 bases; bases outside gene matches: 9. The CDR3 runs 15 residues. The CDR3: CSARETGTGVGEQYF. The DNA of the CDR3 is TGCAGTGCTAGAGAGACCGGGACAGGGGTCGGGGAGCAGTACTTC.

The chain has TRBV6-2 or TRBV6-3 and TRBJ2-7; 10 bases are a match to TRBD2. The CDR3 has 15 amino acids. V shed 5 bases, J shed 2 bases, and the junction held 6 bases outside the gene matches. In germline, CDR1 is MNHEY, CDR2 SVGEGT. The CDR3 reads CASSGRLAGTYEQYF. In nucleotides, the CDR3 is TGTGCCAGCAGTGGCAGACTAGCGGGTACCTACGAGCAGTACTTC.

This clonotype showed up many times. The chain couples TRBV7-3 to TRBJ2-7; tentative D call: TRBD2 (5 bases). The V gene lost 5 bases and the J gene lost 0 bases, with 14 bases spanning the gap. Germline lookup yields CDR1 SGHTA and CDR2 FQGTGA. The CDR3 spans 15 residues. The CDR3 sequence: CASSVATGNSYEQYF. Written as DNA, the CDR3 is TGTGCCAGCAGCGTGGCTACGGGGAACTCCTACGAGCAGTACTTC.

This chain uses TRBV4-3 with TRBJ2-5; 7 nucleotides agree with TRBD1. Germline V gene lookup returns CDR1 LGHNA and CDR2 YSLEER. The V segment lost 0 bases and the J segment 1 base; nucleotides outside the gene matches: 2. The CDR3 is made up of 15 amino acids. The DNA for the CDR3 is TGCGCCAGCAGCCAAGATTACAGGGGCCAAGAGACCCAGTACTTC. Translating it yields CASSQDYRGQETQYF.

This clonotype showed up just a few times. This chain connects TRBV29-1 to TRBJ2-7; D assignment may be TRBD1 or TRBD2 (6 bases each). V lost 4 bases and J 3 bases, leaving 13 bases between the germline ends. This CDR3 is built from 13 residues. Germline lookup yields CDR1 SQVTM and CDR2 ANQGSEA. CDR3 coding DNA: TGCAGCGTTGCTGGGGGGCGAAGCTACGAGCAGTACTTC. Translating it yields CSVAGGRSYEQYF.

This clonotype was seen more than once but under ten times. The CDR3 nucleotides are TGTGCCAGCAGCCCCACCGGGACAGGGTGGGGCTACACCTTC. Protein: CASSPTGTGWGYTF. V is TRBV6-2 or TRBV6-3 and J is TRBJ1-2; 9 bases align to TRBD1. V lost 6 bases, J lost 8 bases, and 10 bases stayed unmatched. The CDR3 has 14 residues. Germline assignment: CDR1 MNHEY and CDR2 SVGEGT.

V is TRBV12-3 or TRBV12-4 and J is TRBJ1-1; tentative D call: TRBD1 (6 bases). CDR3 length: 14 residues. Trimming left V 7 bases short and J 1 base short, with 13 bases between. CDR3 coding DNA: TGTGCCAGCACCCAAGGGGGGACGAACACTGAAGCTTTCTTT. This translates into CASTQGGTNTEAFF.

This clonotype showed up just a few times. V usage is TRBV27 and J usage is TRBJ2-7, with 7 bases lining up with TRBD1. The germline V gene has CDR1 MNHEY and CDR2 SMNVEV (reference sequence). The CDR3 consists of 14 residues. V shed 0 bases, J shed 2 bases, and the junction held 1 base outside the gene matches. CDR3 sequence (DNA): TGTGCCAGCAGTTTATCCCAGGGGGCCTACGAGCAGTACTTC. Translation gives CASSLSQGAYEQYF.

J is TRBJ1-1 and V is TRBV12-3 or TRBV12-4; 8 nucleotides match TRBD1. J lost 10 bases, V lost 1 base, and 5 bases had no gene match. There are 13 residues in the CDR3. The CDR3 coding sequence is TGTGCCAGCAGTTTAGGACAGGGGTTCGGAGCTTTCTTT. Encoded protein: CASSLGQGFGAFF.

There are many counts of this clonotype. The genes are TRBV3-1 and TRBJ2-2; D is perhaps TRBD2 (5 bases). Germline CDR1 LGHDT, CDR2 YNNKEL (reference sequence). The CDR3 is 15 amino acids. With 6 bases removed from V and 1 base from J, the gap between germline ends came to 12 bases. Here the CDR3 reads CASRTTNLNTGELFF. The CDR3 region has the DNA TGTGCCAGCAGGACGACTAACCTGAACACCGGGGAGCTGTTTTTT.

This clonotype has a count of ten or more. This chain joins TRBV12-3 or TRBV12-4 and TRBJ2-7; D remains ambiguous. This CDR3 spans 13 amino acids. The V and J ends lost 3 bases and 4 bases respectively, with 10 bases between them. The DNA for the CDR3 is TGTGCCAGCAGTTTTGGACGTCAGTACGAGCAGTACTTC. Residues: CASSFGRQYEQYF.

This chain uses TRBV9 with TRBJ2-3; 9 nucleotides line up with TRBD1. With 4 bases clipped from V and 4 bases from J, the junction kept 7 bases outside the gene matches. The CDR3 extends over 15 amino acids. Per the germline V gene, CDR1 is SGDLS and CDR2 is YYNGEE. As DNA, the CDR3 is TGTGCCAGCAGCCCACAGGGGGCGGCCGCAGATACGCAGTATTTT. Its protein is CASSPQGAAADTQYF.

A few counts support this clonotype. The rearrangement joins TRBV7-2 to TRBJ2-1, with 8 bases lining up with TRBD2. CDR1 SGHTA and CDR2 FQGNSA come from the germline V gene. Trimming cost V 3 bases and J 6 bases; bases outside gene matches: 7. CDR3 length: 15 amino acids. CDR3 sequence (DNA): TGTGCCAGCAGCTTGCGGCGGGGGGCGGGCAATGAGCAGTTCTTC. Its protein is CASSLRRGAGNEQFF.

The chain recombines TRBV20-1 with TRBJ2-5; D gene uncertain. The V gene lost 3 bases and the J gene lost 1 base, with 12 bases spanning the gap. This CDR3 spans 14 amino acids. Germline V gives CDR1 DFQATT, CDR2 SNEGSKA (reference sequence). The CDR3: CSASPGGPQETQYF. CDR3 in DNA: TGCAGTGCTAGCCCCGGTGGTCCCCAAGAGACCCAGTACTTC.

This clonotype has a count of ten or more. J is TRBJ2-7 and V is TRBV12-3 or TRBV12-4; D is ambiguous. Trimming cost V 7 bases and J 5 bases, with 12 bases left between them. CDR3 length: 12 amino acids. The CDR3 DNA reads TGTGCCAGCACCGATCGGACGGACGAGCAGTACTTC. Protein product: CASTDRTDEQYF.

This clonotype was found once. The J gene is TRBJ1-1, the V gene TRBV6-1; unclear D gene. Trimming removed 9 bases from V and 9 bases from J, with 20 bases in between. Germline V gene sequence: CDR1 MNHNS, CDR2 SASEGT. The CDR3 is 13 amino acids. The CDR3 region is CASAGPPSSKAFF. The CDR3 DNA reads TGTGCCAGTGCAGGACCGCCATCCTCAAAAGCTTTCTTT.